Following are 12 T cell receptor beta chains from one sample sequenced in a study of immune evolution from preneoplasia to lung adenocarcinoma. Sequencing used immunoSEQ multiplex PCR; TCRdb keeps in-frame clones, though not all of them. This sample has 9,100 or so clones, with 70% to 80% found just once. The specimen sequenced was FFPE lung adenocarcinoma in situ tissue. These receptors originate from a person aged 55 to 79 with lung adenocarcinoma.

The count of this clone is one. The genes are TRBV27 and TRBJ1-1, with no clear D. The CDR3 length is 16 residues. V lost 5 bases and J 0 bases, leaving 16 bases between the germline ends. Germline-derived CDR1 and CDR2 are MNHEY and SMNVEV (reference sequence). For the CDR3, the DNA is TGTGCCAGCAGTCGCTCACTCAGTAGGCTGAACACTGAAGCTTTCTTT. Translation: CASSRSLSRLNTEAFF.

This clone appeared a single time. The chain joins TRBV11-3 to TRBJ2-1; D ambiguous. The germline V gene encodes CDR1 SGHNT and CDR2 YENEEA. The CDR3 has 14 amino acids. Between the trimmed V and J ends, which lost 4 bases and 0 bases, there was a span of 7 bases. As DNA, the CDR3 is TGTGCCAGCAGCTCGACCCTCTCCTACAATGAGCAGTTCTTC. Its protein is CASSSTLSYNEQFF.

The rearrangement joins TRBV10-3 to TRBJ1-1, with D uncertain. The CDR3 extends over 14 amino acids. Germline V gene lookup returns CDR1 ENHRY and CDR2 SYGVKD. The ends were cut back, 6 bases at V and 3 bases at J, with 14 bases in the middle. The CDR3 loop reads CAIRTRVKDTEAFF. CDR3 sequence (DNA): TGTGCCATCAGGACCCGGGTAAAAGACACTGAAGCTTTCTTT.

The chain carries TRBV7-8 and TRBJ2-6; the D is unclear. Deletions cut 6 bases from V and 1 base from J, with 1 base between. The CDR3 has 12 amino acids. Germline V gives CDR1 SGHVS, CDR2 FQNEAQ. This CDR3 is CASRSGANVLTF. CDR3 DNA: TGTGCCAGCAGATCTGGGGCCAACGTCCTGACTTTC.

V usage is TRBV6-1 and J usage is TRBJ2-2; D ambiguous. V lost 0 bases, J lost 9 bases, and 8 bases lay in between. The germline V gene encodes CDR1 MNHNS and CDR2 SASEGT. CDR3 length: 13 residues. The CDR3 sequence: CASSEAGQRELFF. CDR3 DNA sequence: TGTGCCAGCAGTGAAGCTGGGCAGAGGGAGCTGTTTTTT.

CDR3 sequence reads: CASSPTRTSVQAFF. The CDR3 nucleotides are TGTGCCAGCAGCCCGACCCGGACTAGTGTCCAAGCTTTCTTT. The rearrangement uses TRBV7-8 and TRBJ1-1, with no clear D. This CDR3 is 14 amino acids long. Trimming left V 5 bases short and J 9 bases short, with 19 bases between. Germline lookup yields CDR1 SGHVS and CDR2 FQNEAQ.

The rearrangement uses TRBV4-3 and TRBJ2-1; 8 nucleotides match TRBD1. The CDR3 totals 14 residues. In germline, CDR1 is LGHNA, CDR2 YSLEER. The trim removed 1 base at V and 8 bases at J, leaving 4 bases unmatched. The CDR3 region has the DNA TGCGCCAGCAGCCAAGGTTCGACAGGGGATGAGCAGTTCTTC. Its translation: CASSQGSTGDEQFF.

The chain joins TRBV19 to TRBJ2-1; no definite D call. Germline-derived CDR1 and CDR2 are LNHDA and SQIVND (reference sequence). V dropped 0 bases and J dropped 3 bases, with 6 bases sitting between them. The CDR3 sequence is 14 residues long. The CDR3 sequence is CASSIDPNYNEQFF. The CDR3 DNA is TGTGCCAGTAGTATAGATCCAAACTACAATGAGCAGTTCTTC.

The V and J genes are TRBV11-2 and TRBJ2-3, with 7 bases matching TRBD2. Unmatched junction bases numbered 9, after V lost 4 bases and J lost 2 bases. CDR3 length: 16 amino acids. Germline assignment: CDR1 SGHAT and CDR2 FQNNGV. CDR3 in DNA: TGTGCCAGCAGCTCGGGGTTGAGCGGGGTCACAGATACGCAGTATTTT. Protein sequence: CASSSGLSGVTDTQYF.

The genes are TRBV11-2 and TRBJ1-6; no clear D gene. V dropped 3 bases and J dropped 8 bases, with 8 bases sitting between them. This CDR3 is 13 amino acids long. CDR1 is SGHAT, CDR2 FQNNGV, per germline. Here the CDR3 reads CASSFQEDSPLHF. The DNA of the CDR3 is TGTGCCAGCAGCTTTCAGGAGGATTCACCCCTCCACTTT.

This clone showed up just a few times. V is TRBV7-9 and J is TRBJ1-6; 8 nucleotides line up with TRBD1. Trimming at V came to 3 bases and at J to 7 bases, leaving 8 bases not matched to a gene. This CDR3 contains 16 residues. Germline lookup yields CDR1 SEHNR and CDR2 FQNEAQ (reference sequence). The chain's CDR3 is CASSFGQGAGNSPLHF. CDR3 sequence (DNA): TGTGCCAGCAGCTTCGGGCAGGGGGCGGGGAATTCACCCCTCCACTTT. The full variable domain, completed using reference TRBV7-9 and TRBJ1-6, is DTGVSQNPRHKITKRGQNVTFRCDPISEHNRLYWYRQTLGQGPEFLTYFQNEAQLEKSRLLSDRFSAERPKGSFSTLEIQRTEQGDSAMYLCASSFGQGAGNSPLHFGNGTRLTVT.

V and J are TRBV19 and TRBJ2-2; 9 positions agree with TRBD2. The CDR3 spans 16 residues. Germline-derived CDR1 and CDR2 are LNHDA and SQIVND (reference sequence). The V and J ends lost 4 bases and 4 bases, in that order; junction bases with no gene match: 7. The CDR3 spells CASSSERGLATGELFF. CDR3 bases: TGTGCCAGTAGTAGTGAAAGGGGACTAGCCACCGGGGAGCTGTTTTTT.